Detailed here is one T cell receptor (beta chain). Germline lookup yields CDR1 MNHEY and CDR2 SVGAGI. V shed 6 bases, J shed 6 bases, and the junction held 11 bases outside the gene matches. This CDR3 has 14 amino acids. These data belong to a study of technical replicates of blood from a handful of donors. This table comes from immunoSEQ multiplex PCR, and its TCRdb copy is limited to in-frame clones, with some not included. The sample contains tens of thousands of clones, around 90% of which appear only once. This receptor was taken from a human donor in good health. This chain connects TRBV6-5 to TRBJ2-7, with 7 bases fitting TRBD1. The sequencing sample was made of T cells isolated from PBMCs. CDR3 DNA: TGTGCCAGCAGCCGACAGGGAAGGGACAGCGAGCAGTACTTC. Protein product: CASSRQGRDSEQYF.